The 15 T cell receptor beta chains below come from one sample, sequenced in a study of blood T cells in healthy people across ages. A J-beta primer mix and a sample-barcoded 5' primer were used in a second PCR of roughly 6 to 12 cycles. TCRdb recomputed calls from the 5' RACE reads with MiXCR, one row per CDR3 protein. This sample has approximately 940,000 distinct CDR3 sequences, with 45% to 50% found just once. The sequencing input was blood. These receptors all come from a man aged 25 to 40 in good health.

This clonotype was recorded a few times. The chain couples TRBV6-5 to TRBJ2-7; no clear D gene. The length of the CDR3 is 12 residues. Trimming removed 6 bases at V and 5 bases at J, with 11 bases between. CDR1 is MNHEY, CDR2 SVGAGI, per germline. CDR3 residues: CASSHEGNEQYF. DNA for the CDR3: TGTGCCAGCAGCCACGAAGGAAACGAGCAGTACTTC.

The chain joins TRBV6-1 to TRBJ2-5; tentatively, D is TRBD1 or TRBD2 (5 bases each). The CDR3 has 13 residues. Germline CDR1 reads MNHNS; CDR2 reads SASEGT. V dropped 11 bases and J dropped 0 bases, with 13 bases sitting between them. Here the CDR3 reads CASGAGHQETQYF. In DNA, the CDR3 is TGTGCCTCCGGGGCAGGGCACCAAGAGACCCAGTACTTC.

In this sample, this clonotype turned up a few times. In DNA form, the CDR3 reads TGTGCCAGCAGTGCCCCCGGAACTAGGAGTGAGCAGTTCTTC. Translated, it gives CASSAPGTRSEQFF. The chain is built from TRBV28 and TRBJ2-1, with D perhaps TRBD2 (5 bases). Germline-derived CDR1 and CDR2 are MDHEN and SYDVKM. The CDR3 has 14 residues. V was trimmed by 5 bases and J by 9 bases, leaving 17 bases between them.

The chain has TRBV6-1 and TRBJ1-2, with TRBD1 identical over 7 bases. CDR3 length: 13 residues. The V gene end was trimmed by 6 bases and the J gene end by 6 bases; junction bases not matched to a gene: 7. Germline loops: CDR1 MNHNS, CDR2 SASEGT. The CDR3 nucleotides are TGTGCCAGCAGATTAACAGGGGAAGATGGCTACACCTTC. It yields the protein CASRLTGEDGYTF.

V is TRBV6-1 and J is TRBJ1-2, with D uncertain. The ends were cut back, 4 bases at V and 4 bases at J, with 19 bases in the middle. This CDR3 contains 16 residues. Germline values: CDR1 MNHNS, CDR2 SASEGT. CDR3 in amino acids: CASSVNPGGNLYGYTF. For the CDR3, the DNA is TGTGCCAGCAGTGTGAATCCAGGTGGAAACCTCTATGGCTACACCTTC.

The DNA for the CDR3 is TGTGCCAGCAGCCGGGAACAGGGGATCACTGAAGCTTTCTTT. Amino acids: CASSREQGITEAFF. The chain links TRBV12-3 or TRBV12-4 to TRBJ1-1; TRBD1 aligns across 7 bases. The CDR3 sequence is 14 residues long. Trimming at V came to 6 bases and at J to 4 bases, leaving 8 bases not matched to a gene.

This clonotype was seen a single time. The CDR3 spells CASRKQIYYEQYF. Written as DNA, the CDR3 is TGTGCCAGCAGGAAACAGATCTACTACGAGCAGTACTTC. V and J are TRBV6-2 or TRBV6-3 and TRBJ2-7; D is unresolved. The CDR3 loop spans 13 amino acids. V gave up 6 bases and J gave up 3 bases, with 12 bases separating them. Germline CDR1 MNHEY, CDR2 SVGEGT.

This clonotype turned up a few times. The chain combines TRBV2 with TRBJ2-1; 11 positions match TRBD2. The CDR3 runs 16 residues. The V and J ends lost 6 bases and 4 bases, in that order; junction bases with no gene match: 8. The V gene's germline CDR1 is SNHLY and CDR2 FYNNEI. The CDR3 nucleotides read TGTGCCAGCAGCCCTGCTTCTAGCGGGGGGTACAATGAGCAGTTCTTC. Encoded protein: CASSPASSGGYNEQFF. Full variable domain (outside the CDR3, taken from reference TRBV2 and TRBJ2-1): EPEVTQTPSHQVTQMGQEVILRCVPISNHLYFYWYRQILGQKVEFLVSFYNNEISEKSEIFDDQFSVERPDGSNFTLKIRSTKLEDSAMYFCASSPASSGGYNEQFFGPGTRLTVL.

This chain joins TRBV11-3 and TRBJ2-7; D is undetermined. The CDR3 is made up of 14 amino acids. The V end lost 5 bases, the J end lost 5 bases, and 16 bases lay between the germline ends. CDR1 is SGHNT, CDR2 YENEEA, per germline. The CDR3 nucleotides are TGTGCCAGCAGCGTAGTTGGCAGGAACGACGAGCAGTACTTC. It is translated as CASSVVGRNDEQYF.

The J gene is TRBJ1-2, the V gene TRBV4-1; TRBD1 might be the D (6 bases). Trimming cost V 2 bases and J 4 bases, with 29 bases left between them. The germline V gene has CDR1 MGHRA and CDR2 YSYEKL. The CDR3 has 20 amino acids. The CDR3 sequence: CASSQSTPRTVDEAPYGYTF. The CDR3 nucleotides are TGCGCCAGCAGCCAATCCACGCCCAGGACAGTGGACGAAGCTCCCTATGGCTACACCTTC.

The gene calls are TRBV29-1 and TRBJ2-7; D gene ambiguous. Trimming pared 4 bases from V and 6 bases from J, leaving 16 bases between. The CDR3 sequence is 13 residues long. Germline CDR1 reads SQVTM; CDR2 reads ANQGSEA. CDR3 residues: CSVGLSLFGEQYF. In nucleotides, the CDR3 is TGCAGCGTTGGGCTTTCCCTCTTCGGCGAGCAGTACTTC.

V gene TRBV24-1 combines with J gene TRBJ1-1; a weak D match, TRBD1 (5 bases). CDR1 KGHDR and CDR2 SFDVKD come from the germline V gene. V was shortened by 3 bases and J by 6 bases, with 13 bases between the two germline ends. This CDR3 contains 14 residues. CDR3 DNA: TGTGCCACCAGTGATGGGGGGATTCGCGCTGAAGCTTTCTTT. Its translation is CATSDGGIRAEAFF.

This clonotype occurred once. The V call is TRBV20-1, the J call TRBJ2-1; perhaps TRBD2 as D (6 bases). This CDR3 has 14 amino acids. CDR1 is DFQATT, CDR2 SNEGSKA, per germline (reference sequence). V lost 3 bases and J lost 7, with 16 bases in between. CDR3 loop: CSASRGAKGNEQFF. CDR3 coding DNA: TGCAGTGCTAGTCGCGGGGCCAAGGGGAATGAGCAGTTCTTC.

This clonotype was picked up a small number of times. CDR3 sequence reads: CSVDTNEYRGEQFF. For the CDR3, the DNA is TGCAGCGTTGATACAAATGAATACAGGGGTGAGCAGTTCTTC. The V and J genes are TRBV29-1 and TRBJ2-1; 7 bases align to TRBD1. The germline CDR1 and CDR2 sequences are SQVTM and ANQGSEA. The CDR3 is 14 residues long. J lost 9 bases, V lost 3 bases, and 11 bases had no gene match.

This clonotype was recorded at least ten times. This chain uses TRBV4-2 with TRBJ2-5; 10 bases fit TRBD2. Germline V gene sequence: CDR1 LGHNA, CDR2 YNFKEQ. The V and J ends lost 0 bases and 7 bases, in that order; junction bases with no gene match: 8. The CDR3 is 16 amino acids. The CDR3 region is CASSQDETSGLATQYF. CDR3 DNA sequence: TGTGCCAGCAGCCAAGATGAGACTAGCGGGCTTGCGACCCAGTACTTC.